This T cell receptor beta chain comes out of a study of T-cell reconstitution after alpha-beta-depleted transplantation in children. The TCRbeta library incorporated unique molecular identifiers. TCRdb used MiXCR to reprocess the PCR reads, holding one entry per CDR3 protein. The sample contains over 550,000 distinct CDR3 sequences, about 10% of which appear only once. This clonotype was counted many times. V dropped 10 bases and J dropped 2 bases, with 21 bases sitting between them. CDR1 and CDR2 from the germline V gene are MNHEY and SMNVEV (reference sequence). The CDR3 is 15 amino acids. This clonotype was sampled from a human donor who donated a stem cell graft to a child with acute myeloid leukemia. This specimen was PBMCs from the stem cell graft donor, taken from the stem cell graft. The rearrangement uses TRBV27 and TRBJ2-7; D gene unclear. CDR3: CATKVGQAPTYEQYF. The DNA of the CDR3 is TGTGCCACCAAAGTAGGCCAGGCCCCCACCTACGAGCAGTACTTC.